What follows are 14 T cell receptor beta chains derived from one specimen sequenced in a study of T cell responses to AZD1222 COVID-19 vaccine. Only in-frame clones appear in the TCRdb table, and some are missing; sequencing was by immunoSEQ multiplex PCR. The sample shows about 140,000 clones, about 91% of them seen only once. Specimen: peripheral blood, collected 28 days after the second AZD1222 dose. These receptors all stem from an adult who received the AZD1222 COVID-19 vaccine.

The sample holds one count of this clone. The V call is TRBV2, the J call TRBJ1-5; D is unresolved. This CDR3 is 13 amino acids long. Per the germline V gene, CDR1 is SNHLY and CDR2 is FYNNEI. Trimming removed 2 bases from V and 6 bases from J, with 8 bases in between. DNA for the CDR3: TGTGCCAGCAGTGAAATCGGCCGTCAGCCCCAGCATTTT. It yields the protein CASSEIGRQPQHF.

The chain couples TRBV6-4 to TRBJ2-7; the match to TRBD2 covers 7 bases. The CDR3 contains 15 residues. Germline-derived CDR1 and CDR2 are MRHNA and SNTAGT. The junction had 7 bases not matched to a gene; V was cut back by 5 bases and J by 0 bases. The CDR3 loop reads CASSPAGGSSYEQYF. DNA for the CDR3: TGTGCCAGCAGTCCAGCGGGCGGGAGCTCCTACGAGCAGTACTTC.

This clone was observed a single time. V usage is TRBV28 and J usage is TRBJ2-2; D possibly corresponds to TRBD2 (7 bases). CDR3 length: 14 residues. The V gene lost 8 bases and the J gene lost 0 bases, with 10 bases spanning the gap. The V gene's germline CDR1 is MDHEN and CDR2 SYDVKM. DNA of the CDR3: TGTGCCAGCGGGGGGGCCTCGAACACCGGGGAGCTGTTTTTT. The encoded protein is CASGGASNTGELFF.

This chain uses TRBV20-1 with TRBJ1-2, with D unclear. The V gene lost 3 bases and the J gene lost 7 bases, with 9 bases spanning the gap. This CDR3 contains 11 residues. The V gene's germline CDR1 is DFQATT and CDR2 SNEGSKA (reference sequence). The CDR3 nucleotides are TGCAGTGCTAGGGAGATGTTTGGCTACACCTTC. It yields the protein CSAREMFGYTF.

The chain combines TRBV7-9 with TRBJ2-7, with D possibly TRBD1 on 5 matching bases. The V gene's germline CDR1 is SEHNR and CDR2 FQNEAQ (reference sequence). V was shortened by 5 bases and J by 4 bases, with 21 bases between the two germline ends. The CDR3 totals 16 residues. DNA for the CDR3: TGTGCCAGCAGCCCGAAGATGACAGAGAGAATTTACGAGCAGTACTTC. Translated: CASSPKMTERIYEQYF.

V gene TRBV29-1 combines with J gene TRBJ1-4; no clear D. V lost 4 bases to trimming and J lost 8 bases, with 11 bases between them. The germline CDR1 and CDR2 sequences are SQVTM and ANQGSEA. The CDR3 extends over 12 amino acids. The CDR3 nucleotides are TGCAGCGTTGGACAATTGGCGGAAAAACTGTTTTTT. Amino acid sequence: CSVGQLAEKLFF.

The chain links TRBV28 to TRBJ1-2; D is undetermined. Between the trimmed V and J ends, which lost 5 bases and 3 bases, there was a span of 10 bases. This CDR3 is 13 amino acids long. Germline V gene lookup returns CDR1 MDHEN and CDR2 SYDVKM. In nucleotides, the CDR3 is TGTGCCAGCAGTGTGGGAACCCACTATGGCTACACCTTC. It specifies CASSVGTHYGYTF.

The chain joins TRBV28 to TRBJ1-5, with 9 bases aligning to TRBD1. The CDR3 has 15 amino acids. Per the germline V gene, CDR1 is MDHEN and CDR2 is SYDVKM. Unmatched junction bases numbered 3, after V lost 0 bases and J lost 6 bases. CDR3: CASSLWDRGRQPQHF. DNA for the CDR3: TGTGCCAGCAGTTTATGGGACAGGGGTCGTCAGCCCCAGCATTTT.

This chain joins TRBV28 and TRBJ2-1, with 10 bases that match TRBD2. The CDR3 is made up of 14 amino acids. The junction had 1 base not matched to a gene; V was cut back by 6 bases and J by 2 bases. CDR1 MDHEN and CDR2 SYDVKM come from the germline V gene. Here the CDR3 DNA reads TGTGCCAGCAGCAGCGGGAGGGCCTACAATGAGCAGTTCTTC. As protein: CASSSGRAYNEQFF.

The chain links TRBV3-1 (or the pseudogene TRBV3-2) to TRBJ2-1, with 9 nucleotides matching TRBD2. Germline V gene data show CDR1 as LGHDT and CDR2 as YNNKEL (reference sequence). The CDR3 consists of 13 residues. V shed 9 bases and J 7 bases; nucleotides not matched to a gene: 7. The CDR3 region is CASRLAAGNEQFF. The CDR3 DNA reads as TGTGCCAGTAGACTAGCGGCCGGAAATGAGCAGTTCTTC.

The CDR3 DNA reads as TGTGCCAGCAGTTTATCTCGGGACGAGCAGTACTTC. This gives the protein CASSLSRDEQYF. This chain joins TRBV28 and TRBJ2-7; D unclear. The CDR3 is made up of 12 amino acids. V lost 1 base to trimming and J lost 5 bases, with 6 bases between them. The V gene's germline CDR1 is MDHEN and CDR2 SYDVKM.

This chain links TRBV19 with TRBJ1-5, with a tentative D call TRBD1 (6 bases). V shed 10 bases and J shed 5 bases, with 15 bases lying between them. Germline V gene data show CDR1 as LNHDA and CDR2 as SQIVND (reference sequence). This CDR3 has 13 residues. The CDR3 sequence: CATHGTLYQPQHF. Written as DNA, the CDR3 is TGTGCCACGCACGGGACACTCTATCAGCCCCAGCATTTT.

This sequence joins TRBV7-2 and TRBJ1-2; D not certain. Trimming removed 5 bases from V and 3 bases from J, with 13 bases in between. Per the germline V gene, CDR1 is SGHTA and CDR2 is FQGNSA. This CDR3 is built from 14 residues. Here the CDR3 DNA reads TGTGCCAGCAGCCCCCCGGAGGGTTACTATGGCTACACCTTC. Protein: CASSPPEGYYGYTF.

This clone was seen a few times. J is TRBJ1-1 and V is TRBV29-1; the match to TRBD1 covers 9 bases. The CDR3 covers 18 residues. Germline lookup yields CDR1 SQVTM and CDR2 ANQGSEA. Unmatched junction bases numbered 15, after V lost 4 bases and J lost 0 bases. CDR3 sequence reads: CSVVGFLGQGLMNTEAFF. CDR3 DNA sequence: TGCAGCGTTGTCGGATTTTTGGGACAGGGTCTCATGAACACTGAAGCTTTCTTT. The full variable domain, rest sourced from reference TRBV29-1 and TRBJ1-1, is SAVISQKPSRDICQRGTSLTIQCQVDSQVTMMFWYRQQPGQSLTLIATANQGSEATYESGFVIDKFPISRPNLTFSTLTVSNMSPEDSSIYLCSVVGFLGQGLMNTEAFFGQGTRLTVV.